Listed here are 26 T cell receptor beta chains from one sample, sequenced in a study of blood T cells in healthy people across ages. PCR was performed a second time for roughly 7 to 11 cycles using a sample-barcoded 5' primer and a J-beta primer mix. TCRdb re-derived calls from the 5' RACE reads in MiXCR, one entry per CDR3 protein. The data show 1,300,000 or so distinct CDR3 sequences, approximately 59% seen once. The sequenced sample consisted of blood. Receptor source: a man aged 18-30 years in good health.

In this sample, this clonotype turned up many times. CDR3 amino acids: CSVSGTPSYEQYF. The CDR3 DNA sequence: TGCAGCGTGTCCGGGACACCCTCCTACGAGCAGTACTTC. This chain connects TRBV29-1 to TRBJ2-7; possible D gene TRBD1, 6 bases. Germline V gene sequence: CDR1 SQVTM, CDR2 ANQGSEA. The V end lost 6 bases, the J end lost 0 bases, and 12 bases lay between the germline ends. This CDR3 comprises 13 residues.

The genes are TRBV4-2 and TRBJ1-2; TRBD1 aligns across 7 bases. Per germline, CDR1 LGHNA and CDR2 YNFKEQ. V lost 3 bases and J lost 4; bases outside the gene matches: 8. CDR3 length equals 15 residues. CDR3 region: CASSHPGQLTYGYTF. CDR3 coding DNA: TGTGCCAGCAGCCATCCGGGACAGCTGACCTATGGCTACACCTTC.

The chain uses TRBV2 and TRBJ1-2; TRBD1 agrees at 8 bases. Looked up from germline, CDR1 is SNHLY and CDR2 is FYNNEI. The CDR3 contains 13 residues. J was trimmed by 7 bases and V by 4 bases; bases with no gene match: 5. The CDR3 DNA reads TGTGCCAGCAGTGGGGACAGGAGGTCTGGCTACACCTTC. It codes for CASSGDRRSGYTF. The whole variable domain, filled in from reference TRBV2 and TRBJ1-2, reads EPEVTQTPSHQVTQMGQEVILRCVPISNHLYFYWYRQILGQKVEFLVSFYNNEISEKSEIFDDQFSVERPDGSNFTLKIRSTKLEDSAMYFCASSGDRRSGYTFGSGTRLTVV.

In its sample, this clonotype was seen a few times. This chain connects TRBV29-1 to TRBJ1-1; weak D call: TRBD1 (6 bases). V gave up 3 bases and J gave up 11 bases, with 13 bases separating them. The CDR3 covers 11 residues. CDR1 SQVTM and CDR2 ANQGSEA come from the germline V gene. CDR3 sequence: CSVERTDGAFF. In nucleotides, the CDR3 is TGCAGCGTTGAGAGGACAGACGGGGCTTTCTTT. The full variable domain, in which reference TRBV29-1 and TRBJ1-1 provide the parts outside the CDR3, is SAVISQKPSRDICQRGTSLTIQCQVDSQVTMMFWYRQQPGQSLTLIATANQGSEATYESGFVIDKFPISRPNLTFSTLTVSNMSPEDSSIYLCSVERTDGAFFGQGTRLTVV.

The chain is built from TRBV7-2 and TRBJ2-7; D not resolved. The DNA matches TRBJ2-5 better at its end, which makes the J call doubtful. This CDR3 region has 12 residues. The germline V gene encodes CDR1 SGHTA and CDR2 FQGNSA. CDR3 nucleotide sequence: TGTGCCAGCAGCTTATCAGCCCAGACCCAGTACTTC. Translation gives CASSLSAQTQYF.

This clonotype was counted a few times. The chain uses TRBV27 and TRBJ2-4; 10 positions match TRBD1. Germline CDR1 MNHEY, CDR2 SMNVEV (reference sequence). The CDR3 consists of 13 residues. V lost 7 bases and J lost 6; bases outside the gene matches: 3. CDR3 nucleotides: TGTGCCAGCACCGGGACAGGGGTAAACATTCAGTACTTC. This gives the protein CASTGTGVNIQYF.

This clonotype was seen more than once but under ten times. The J gene is TRBJ2-1, the V gene TRBV14; a weak D match, TRBD2 (5 bases). The CDR3 runs to 12 residues. CDR1 is SGHDN, CDR2 FVKESK, per germline. V lost 2 bases, J lost 12 bases, and 11 bases lay in between. Here the CDR3 reads CASSQTSFGQFF. The DNA for the CDR3 is TGTGCCAGCAGCCAAACTAGTTTCGGGCAGTTCTTC.

The chain recombines TRBV28 with TRBJ2-6; 7 nucleotides match TRBD1. The CDR3 has 17 amino acids. The junction had 13 bases not matched to a gene; V was cut back by 6 bases and J by 5 bases. Germline CDR1 is MDHEN and CDR2 is SYDVKM. The CDR3 loop is CASRTGTAPVRANVLTF. CDR3 DNA: TGTGCCAGCAGAACCGGGACAGCCCCCGTACGGGCCAACGTCCTGACTTTC. The complete variable domain, with remaining parts taken from reference TRBV28 and TRBJ2-6, reads DVKVTQSSRYLVKRTGEKVFLECVQDMDHENMFWYRQDPGLGLRLIYFSYDVKMKEKGDIPEGYSVSREKKERFSLILESASTNQTSMYLCASRTGTAPVRANVLTFGAGSRLTVL.

This CDR3 is CSVPARASSEQFF. CDR3 nucleotide sequence: TGCAGTGTTCCCGCGAGGGCTAGCAGCGAGCAGTTCTTC. The rearrangement joins TRBV20-1 to TRBJ2-1; D might be TRBD2 (5 bases). CDR3 length equals 13 residues. V shed 7 bases and J shed 10 bases, with 20 bases lying between them. Germline CDR1 is DFQATT and CDR2 is SNEGSKA (reference sequence).

This chain joins TRBV6-2 or TRBV6-3 and TRBJ2-7; D possibly corresponds to TRBD1 (6 bases). The CDR3 sequence is 12 residues long. The germline V gene encodes CDR1 MNHEY and CDR2 SVGEGT. The ends were cut back, 10 bases at V and 2 bases at J, with 12 bases in the middle. The chain's CDR3 is CATGQIPYEQYF. The CDR3 DNA sequence: TGTGCCACCGGACAGATTCCCTACGAGCAGTACTTC.

The genes are TRBV20-1 and TRBJ1-3, with D possibly TRBD1 on 6 matching bases. The length of the CDR3 is 15 residues. Trimming pared 3 bases from V and 4 bases from J, leaving 16 bases between. Germline loops: CDR1 DFQATT, CDR2 SNEGSKA (reference sequence). The CDR3 region is CSASRRGGLGNTIYF. DNA of the CDR3: TGCAGTGCTAGTCGCCGGGGGGGGCTGGGAAACACCATATATTTT.

V is TRBV7-2 and J is TRBJ2-7, with 9 positions matching TRBD1. Trimming at V came to 5 bases and at J to 4 bases, leaving 9 bases not matched to a gene. Germline V gives CDR1 SGHTA, CDR2 FQGNSA. This CDR3 has 15 residues. CDR3 region: CASSGQTGGKYEQYF. CDR3 sequence (DNA): TGTGCCAGCAGCGGCCAGACAGGGGGTAAATACGAGCAGTACTTC.

The chain employs TRBV20-1 and TRBJ1-1, with D hard to call. In germline, CDR1 is DFQATT, CDR2 SNEGSKA (reference sequence). The ends were cut back, 4 bases at V and 1 base at J, with 10 bases in the middle. The length of the CDR3 is 13 residues. CDR3 sequence (DNA): TGCAGTGCTAAAGCGAACACGAACACTGAAGCTTTCTTT. It is translated as CSAKANTNTEAFF.

V and J are TRBV24-1 and TRBJ2-1; maybe TRBD1 (8 bases). Trimming removed 7 bases at V and 4 bases at J, with 16 bases between. This CDR3 comprises 15 residues. Per the germline V gene, CDR1 is KGHDR and CDR2 is SFDVKD. The CDR3 region is CATSPGGDRYNEQFF. The CDR3 DNA follows: TGTGCCACCAGCCCAGGGGGGGACAGGTACAATGAGCAGTTCTTC.

The V call is TRBV5-1, the J call TRBJ1-2, with a possible D match to TRBD1 (5 bases). In germline, CDR1 is SGHRS, CDR2 YFSETQ. Trimming removed 3 bases from V and 6 bases from J, with 9 bases in between. The CDR3 sequence is 12 residues long. CDR3 amino acids: CASSWWGNGYTF. In DNA, the CDR3 is TGCGCCAGCAGCTGGTGGGGGAATGGCTACACCTTC.

In this sample, this clonotype turned up a few times. The chain recombines TRBV4-1 with TRBJ2-1; 7 nucleotides agree with TRBD2. With V trimmed by 5 bases and J by 8 bases, 15 bases remained unmatched. In germline, CDR1 is MGHRA, CDR2 YSYEKL. The CDR3 runs to 16 residues. Here the CDR3 DNA reads TGCGCCAGCAGCTCAGGGCCGGGACTATACTTCCATGAGCAGTTCTTC. Its translation: CASSSGPGLYFHEQFF.

The chain employs TRBV4-1 and TRBJ1-2; 7 bases agree with TRBD1. CDR1 is MGHRA, CDR2 YSYEKL, per germline. The V segment lost 0 bases and the J segment 7 bases; nucleotides outside the gene matches: 11. The CDR3 is 16 amino acids. The CDR3 sequence is CASSQDPGTALRGYTF. The CDR3 nucleotides read TGCGCCAGCAGCCAAGATCCGGGGACAGCATTGCGTGGCTACACCTTC.

As DNA, the CDR3 is TGTGCCAGCGGACTAGCGGATGGGCAGTTCTTC. It yields the protein CASGLADGQFF. The chain uses TRBV13 and TRBJ2-1, with 10 bases aligning to TRBD2. The V gene's germline CDR1 is PRHDT and CDR2 FYEKMQ (reference sequence). CDR3 size: 11 residues. The V and J ends lost 8 bases and 12 bases, in that order; junction bases with no gene match: 4.

The chain joins TRBV20-1 to TRBJ2-3; D remains ambiguous. This CDR3 has 18 amino acids. The germline CDR1 and CDR2 sequences are DFQATT and SNEGSKA (reference sequence). V was clipped by 3 bases and J by 6 bases, with 28 bases between them. The CDR3 sequence is CSARAHSPGPSLVDTQYF. The DNA for the CDR3 is TGCAGTGCTAGGGCCCATTCTCCCGGGCCTTCCCTCGTCGATACGCAGTATTTT.

This sequence joins TRBV20-1 and TRBJ1-2; unclear D gene. The length of the CDR3 is 13 residues. V was cut by 3 bases and J by 9 bases, with 17 bases left in between. Germline loops: CDR1 DFQATT, CDR2 SNEGSKA (reference sequence). CDR3 DNA: TGCAGTGCTAGGGTTCCGTCCCTGGGTCGCTACACCTTC. Translation: CSARVPSLGRYTF.

J is TRBJ2-3 and V is TRBV4-2; 8 bases are shared with TRBD2. The junction had 6 bases not matched to a gene; V was cut back by 0 bases and J by 7 bases. The germline CDR1 and CDR2 sequences are LGHNA and YNFKEQ. This CDR3 is 15 amino acids long. This chain's CDR3 is CASSQDLLAVYTQYF. The CDR3, as DNA: TGTGCCAGCAGCCAAGATTTACTAGCGGTTTATACGCAGTATTTT.

The chain links TRBV4-1 to TRBJ2-4, with 10 positions matching TRBD1. Near its end, the DNA agrees better with TRBJ2-7, so the J call may be wrong. Germline-derived CDR1 and CDR2 are MGHRA and YSYEKL. The CDR3 length is 15 residues. This CDR3 reads CASSPAGTGVPEQYF. As DNA, the CDR3 is TGCGCCAGCAGCCCTGCCGGGACAGGGGTTCCCGAGCAGTACTTC.

The chain's CDR3 is CSARSGRYPYEQYF. In DNA form, the CDR3 reads TGCAGTGCTAGGTCGGGCCGCTATCCCTACGAGCAGTACTTC. V usage is TRBV20-1 and J usage is TRBJ2-1; D unclear. The tail of the sequence fits TRBJ2-7 better, so the J call may be wrong. The germline V gene encodes CDR1 DFQATT and CDR2 SNEGSKA (reference sequence). The length of the CDR3 is 14 residues.

The chain joins TRBV6-1 to TRBJ1-5, with 8 nucleotides matching TRBD1. CDR1 and CDR2 from the germline V gene are MNHNS and SASEGT. The CDR3 has 18 residues. V gave up 6 bases and J gave up 4 bases; unmatched junction bases: 17. The CDR3 region has the DNA TGTGCCAGCAGCCCCAACTTCTCCGCGGACAGGGAAAATCAGCCCCAGCATTTT. Translation gives CASSPNFSADRENQPQHF.

The chain carries TRBV9 and TRBJ1-2; tentatively, D is TRBD1 (5 bases). The CDR3 is 15 residues long. Germline CDR1 is SGDLS and CDR2 is YYNGEE. V gave up 4 bases and J gave up 6 bases, with 19 bases separating them. The CDR3: CASSLRGRGSDGYTF. The CDR3 DNA is TGTGCCAGCAGCTTACGAGGGAGGGGTTCGGATGGCTACACCTTC.

The CDR3 protein is CSARDPSGHSYEQYF. CDR3 bases: TGCAGTGCTAGGGACCCCAGCGGCCACTCCTACGAGCAGTACTTC. This chain uses TRBV20-1 with TRBJ2-7; perhaps TRBD2 as D (5 bases). The CDR3 covers 15 residues. The germline CDR1 and CDR2 sequences are DFQATT and SNEGSKA (reference sequence). Trimming pared 3 bases from V and 0 bases from J, leaving 15 bases between.